A single sample gave rise to the 24 T cell receptor beta chains below, sequenced in a study of CD8+CD57+ T cells in acquired aplastic anemia. Patients selected for sequencing had displayed CD8+CD57+ cell expansion by flow cytometry. Genomic DNA provided the template from which TCR beta VDJ and CDR3 profiles were obtained. Using its own MiXCR run on the reads, TCRdb lists one record per CDR3 protein. This sample has about 150,000 distinct CDR3 sequences, with over 50% found just once. Material: sorted CD4+, CD8+, or CD8+CD57+ T cells (not recorded which) from PBMCs. The source is a human donor with aplastic anemia.

This chain links TRBV7-6 with TRBJ1-2; possible D gene TRBD1, 6 bases. This CDR3 contains 14 residues. Trimming took 3 bases from V and 8 from J, leaving 16 bases between them. The germline CDR1 and CDR2 sequences are SGHVS and FNYEAQ. Here the CDR3 DNA reads TGTGCCAGCAGCTTCTCAGGGGAAGGTGAGGGCTACACCTTC. Amino acid sequence: CASSFSGEGEGYTF. The complete variable domain, with remaining parts taken from reference TRBV7-6 and TRBJ1-2, reads GAGVSQSPRYKVTKRGQDVALRCDPISGHVSLYWYRQALGQGPEFLTYFNYEAQQDKSGLPNDRFSAERPEGSISTLTIQRTEQRDSAMYRCASSFSGEGEGYTFGSGTRLTVV.

There are many counts of this clonotype. The V and J genes are TRBV4-1 and TRBJ2-7; possibly TRBD1 for D (7 bases). Looked up from germline, CDR1 is MGHRA and CDR2 is YSYEKL. Trimming removed 1 base from V and 3 bases from J, with 13 bases in between. CDR3 length: 15 amino acids. CDR3 bases: TGCGCCAGCAGCCAAGGGCAGGGGGGACTCTACGAGCAGTACTTC. Protein: CASSQGQGGLYEQYF.

This clonotype has ten or more counts. The CDR3 DNA reads TGTGCCAGCAGTCCCGACCTAGGGACATTGAACACTGAAGCTTTCTTT. This sequence encodes CASSPDLGTLNTEAFF. The rearrangement links TRBV11-1 to TRBJ1-1; D might be TRBD1 (6 bases). V lost 6 bases, J lost 0 bases, and 17 bases lay in between. Looked up from germline, CDR1 is SGHAT and CDR2 is FQDESV (reference sequence). The CDR3 is 16 amino acids.

CDR3 DNA sequence: TGCAGTGCTCCCGGACAGGGGACCATGAACACTGAAGCTTTCTTT. It translates to CSAPGQGTMNTEAFF. This chain connects TRBV20-1 to TRBJ1-1; 9 bases are a match to TRBD1. Germline trimming cut 5 bases from V and 0 bases from J; bases unmatched to any gene: 7. Germline V gene data show CDR1 as DFQATT and CDR2 as SNEGSKA (reference sequence). This CDR3 has 15 residues.

The chain uses TRBV20-1 and TRBJ1-1, with TRBD1 matching over 7 bases. Per germline, CDR1 DFQATT and CDR2 SNEGSKA (reference sequence). This CDR3 region has 14 residues. Germline trimming cut 6 bases from V and 2 bases from J; bases unmatched to any gene: 9. The CDR3 protein is CSASTGESNTEAFF. The CDR3 bases are TGCAGTGCCAGTACAGGGGAATCAAACACTGAAGCTTTCTTT.

The chain links TRBV15 to TRBJ1-1; possibly TRBD1 for D (5 bases). V was pared by 0 bases and J by 1 base, with 9 bases between. CDR3 length: 15 amino acids. Per the germline V gene, CDR1 is LNHNV and CDR2 is YYDKDF (reference sequence). The CDR3 is CATSRDRTPNTEAFF. In DNA form, the CDR3 reads TGTGCCACCAGCAGAGATCGGACACCGAACACTGAAGCTTTCTTT. The full variable domain, its missing parts supplied by reference TRBV15 and TRBJ1-1, is DAMVIQNPRYQVTQFGKPVTLSCSQTLNHNVMYWYQQKSSQAPKLLFHYYDKDFNNEADTPDNFQSRRPNTSFCFLDIRSPGLGDTAMYLCATSRDRTPNTEAFFGQGTRLTVV.

About this clonotype: At one of its ends the junction is not consistent with the germline gene, which may arise from a read error. As DNA, the CDR3 is TGTGCCATCAGTACTAACGTAGTTCCCCCCTACGAGCAGTACTTC. It translates to CAISTNVVPPYEQYF. The chain uses TRBV12-3 or TRBV12-4 and TRBJ2-7; D is ambiguous. This CDR3 has 15 residues.

This chain joins TRBV4-2 and TRBJ1-5; D not certain. The CDR3 consists of 15 residues. The V and J ends lost 1 base and 7 bases respectively, with 14 bases between them. Germline assignment: CDR1 LGHNA and CDR2 YNFKEQ. The CDR3 DNA sequence: TGTGCCAGCAGCCAAGCCCAAGGTTTCGGCCAGCCCCAGCATTTT. As protein: CASSQAQGFGQPQHF.

This clonotype was counted many times. V and J are TRBV7-8 and TRBJ2-7; TRBD2 matches at 10 bases. The CDR3 runs 17 residues. The germline gives CDR1 SGHVS, CDR2 FQNEAQ. V lost 1 base and J lost 3; bases outside the gene matches: 9. The DNA of the CDR3 is TGTGCCAGCAGCTTAGTCCTAGCGGGGGCGATGATCTACGAGCAGTACTTC. Its protein is CASSLVLAGAMIYEQYF. The entire variable domain, with the rest obtained from reference TRBV7-8 and TRBJ2-7, is as follows: GAGVSQSPRYKVAKRGQDVALRCDPISGHVSLFWYQQALGQGPEFLTYFQNEAQLDKSGLPSDRFFAERPEGSVSTLKIQRTQQEDSAVYLCASSLVLAGAMIYEQYFGPGTRLTVT.

This clonotype appeared many times. V gene TRBV7-9 combines with J gene TRBJ2-1; no clear D. V dropped 1 base and J dropped 3 bases, with 4 bases sitting between them. The CDR3 covers 13 residues. Germline lookup yields CDR1 SEHNR and CDR2 FQNEAQ (reference sequence). CDR3 in amino acids: CASSLDNYNEQFF. DNA of the CDR3: TGTGCCAGCAGCTTAGACAACTACAATGAGCAGTTCTTC.

The rearrangement joins TRBV2 to TRBJ2-7, with TRBD2 matching over 11 bases. This CDR3 is built from 14 residues. With 4 bases clipped from V and 7 bases from J, the junction kept 6 bases outside the gene matches. Germline values: CDR1 SNHLY, CDR2 FYNNEI. Here the CDR3 reads CASSALAGAREQYF. The DNA of the CDR3 is TGTGCCAGCAGTGCACTAGCGGGAGCGAGAGAGCAGTACTTC.

Many counts were recorded for this clonotype. The CDR3 loop is CASSRGMSRAPSHGYTF. In DNA, the CDR3 is TGTGCCAGTAGTAGGGGGATGAGCAGGGCACCCTCCCATGGCTACACCTTC. The chain joins TRBV19 to TRBJ1-2; D possibly corresponds to TRBD1 (5 bases). The CDR3 runs to 17 residues. Trimming removed 4 bases at V and 6 bases at J, with 24 bases between. Germline CDR1 reads LNHDA; CDR2 reads SQIVND (reference sequence).

The table lists this clonotype with many counts. V usage is TRBV4-1 and J usage is TRBJ2-7; D remains ambiguous. The V and J ends lost 3 bases and 7 bases respectively, with 13 bases between them. Germline CDR1 reads MGHRA; CDR2 reads YSYEKL. This CDR3 comprises 13 residues. CDR3 sequence: CASSHGLAREQYF. The CDR3 region has the DNA TGCGCCAGCAGCCACGGGCTTGCGAGGGAGCAGTACTTC.

This clonotype was seen a handful of times. This may stem from a read error, because a much larger clone lies one nucleotide away. The V gene is TRBV7-9, the J gene TRBJ1-4; 9 nucleotides match TRBD1. CDR1 is SEHNR, CDR2 FQNEAQ, per germline (reference sequence). There are 14 residues in the CDR3. The CDR3 DNA follows: TGTGCCAGCAGCCGGGACAGGGCTAATGAAACACTGTTTTTT. Its translation: CASSRDRANETLFF.

The chain is built from TRBV29-1 and TRBJ1-1; a possible D gene is TRBD1 (5 bases). CDR3 length equals 13 residues. V shed 7 bases and J shed 3 bases, with 15 bases lying between them. Germline V gene sequence: CDR1 SQVTM, CDR2 ANQGSEA. The CDR3 reads CSATGRGYTEAFF. The CDR3 DNA reads as TGCAGCGCTACGGGACGAGGGTACACTGAAGCTTTCTTT. Together with reference TRBV29-1 and TRBJ1-1, the CDR3 gives the full variable domain: SAVISQKPSRDICQRGTSLTIQCQVDSQVTMMFWYRQQPGQSLTLIATANQGSEATYESGFVIDKFPISRPNLTFSTLTVSNMSPEDSSIYLCSATGRGYTEAFFGQGTRLTVV.

The V and J genes are TRBV27 and TRBJ2-1, with 12 bases aligning to TRBD2. The CDR3 has 16 residues. Trimming at V came to 3 bases and at J to 8 bases, leaving 8 bases not matched to a gene. From germline, CDR1 is MNHEY and CDR2 SMNVEV (reference sequence). The CDR3 coding sequence is TGTGCCAGCAGTTTGTTACTAGCGGGGGGCATGGATGAGCAGTTCTTC. Protein sequence: CASSLLLAGGMDEQFF.

This chain links TRBV7-8 with TRBJ2-1; 9 bases match TRBD1. Germline V gene lookup returns CDR1 SGHVS and CDR2 FQNEAQ. Trimming removed 2 bases from V and 7 bases from J; junction bases left unmatched: 6. CDR3 size: 15 residues. The DNA of the CDR3 is TGTGCCAGCAGCTTATTACAGGGGGCAAATAATGAGCAGTTCTTC. Translated, it gives CASSLLQGANNEQFF.

This clonotype was found a few times. V gene TRBV10-3 combines with J gene TRBJ2-7, with 10 bases lining up with TRBD2. Trimming took 5 bases from V and 5 from J; bases not matched to a gene: 6. Germline CDR1 and CDR2: ENHRY and SYGVKD. The CDR3 runs to 14 residues. The CDR3 nucleotides read TGTGCCATCAGTCCGGGACTAGCGTTTCACGAGCAGTACTTC. Its translation: CAISPGLAFHEQYF.

The chain uses TRBV24-1 and TRBJ2-7, with 7 nucleotides matching TRBD1. Germline trimming cut 5 bases from V and 3 bases from J; bases unmatched to any gene: 3. The CDR3 runs to 13 residues. From germline, CDR1 is KGHDR and CDR2 SFDVKD. The DNA for the CDR3 is TGTGCCACCAGTGGGGCAGGGGGCTACGAGCAGTACTTC. Protein product: CATSGAGGYEQYF.

This clonotype was observed a few times. The genes are TRBV2 and TRBJ2-6; D ambiguous. Germline V lookup: CDR1 SNHLY, CDR2 FYNNEI. There are 14 residues in the CDR3. Trimming shortened V by 9 bases and J by 0 bases, and 9 bases separated the two germline ends. CDR3 sequence reads: CASSLSSGANVLTF. The DNA for the CDR3 is TGTGCCAGTAGTTTGTCCTCTGGGGCCAACGTCCTGACTTTC. Variable domain in full (rest from reference TRBV2 and TRBJ2-6): EPEVTQTPSHQVTQMGQEVILRCVPISNHLYFYWYRQILGQKVEFLVSFYNNEISEKSEIFDDQFSVERPDGSNFTLKIRSTKLEDSAMYFCASSLSSGANVLTFGAGSRLTVL.

This clonotype was detected many times. The chain is built from TRBV5-1 and TRBJ2-7, with D possibly matching TRBD1 (5 bases). V lost 4 bases and J 5 bases, leaving 13 bases between the germline ends. The germline CDR1 and CDR2 sequences are SGHRS and YFSETQ. This CDR3 spans 13 amino acids. The CDR3 reads CASSRNQGHEQYF. The CDR3 coding sequence is TGCGCCAGCAGCCGAAACCAGGGCCACGAGCAGTACTTC.

The CDR3 bases are TGTGCCAGCAGTCCCTTATCCCCGGGACAGGTTCTCTCTGGGGCCAACGTCCTGACTTTC. Translation: CASSPLSPGQVLSGANVLTF. This rearrangement joins TRBV12-3 or TRBV12-4 to TRBJ2-6, with 8 nucleotides matching TRBD1. The J segment lost 0 bases and the V segment lost 5 bases, leaving 15 bases of the junction unmatched. The CDR3 is 20 residues long.

A word on this clonotype: This may be a read error, as it is one base from a much larger clone. Given the absence of the conserved phenylalanine or tryptophan at the CDR3 end, a read error is likely. The rearrangement links TRBV27 to TRBJ2-7; 9 positions agree with TRBD2. The CDR3 is 15 amino acids. The V segment lost 5 bases and the J segment 4 bases; nucleotides outside the gene matches: 9. Looked up from germline, CDR1 is MNHEY and CDR2 is SMNVEV (reference sequence). CDR3 nucleotide sequence: TGTGCCAGCAGTCCCAGCGGGGGGATAAGGTACGAGCAGTACTCC. This sequence encodes CASSPSGGIRYEQYS.

In regard to this clonotype: At one end, the junction sequence differs from germline, possibly due to a read error. The chain uses TRBV6-5 and TRBJ2-3, with D uncertain. The CDR3 length is 13 residues. The germline CDR1 and CDR2 sequences are MNHEY and SVGAGI. CDR3 DNA sequence: TGTGCCAGCAGTTACAGCCGGGCAGGTACGCAGTACTTT. Its translation: CASSYSRAGTQYF.